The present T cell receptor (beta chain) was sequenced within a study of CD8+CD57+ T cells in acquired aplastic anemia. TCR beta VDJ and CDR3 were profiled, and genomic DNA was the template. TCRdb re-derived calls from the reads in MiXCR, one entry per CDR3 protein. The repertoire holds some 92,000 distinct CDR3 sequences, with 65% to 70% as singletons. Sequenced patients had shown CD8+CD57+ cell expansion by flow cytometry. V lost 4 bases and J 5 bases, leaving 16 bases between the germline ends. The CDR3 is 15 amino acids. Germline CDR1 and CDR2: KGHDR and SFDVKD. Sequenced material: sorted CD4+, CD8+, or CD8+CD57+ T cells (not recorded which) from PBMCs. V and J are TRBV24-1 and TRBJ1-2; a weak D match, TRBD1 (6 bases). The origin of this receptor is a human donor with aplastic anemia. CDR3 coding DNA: TGTGCCACCAGTGACCGTAAACAGGGAACATATGGCTACACCTTC. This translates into CATSDRKQGTYGYTF.